These 23 T cell receptor beta chains originate from one sample sequenced in a study of tissue T cells after allogeneic stem cell transplantation. Data came from immunoSEQ multiplex PCR; TCRdb stores just in-frame clones and leaves some out. The sample yields around 8,000 clones, approximately 48% seen once. This sample's time point: mouse harvest day 7 after allogeneic transplant. Each mouse received 10^7 T-cell-depleted marrow cells plus 10^6 splenic CD5+ T cells by tail vein. The material sequenced was gut tissue. All receptors derive from a female BALB/c mouse given C57BL/6 T cells with graft-versus-host disease after an allogeneic hematopoietic cell transplant.

The sample holds a few counts of this clone. Gene names are the mouse ones. Sequencing ends 1 residue short of the CDR3 end; the germline J gene provides the rest. The chain employs TRBV26 and TRBJ2-7, with D hard to call. The CDR3 consists of 12 residues. Germline-derived CDR1 and CDR2 are KGHPV and FQNQEV (reference sequence). V lost 3 bases, J lost 1 base, and 4 bases lay in between. CDR3 region: CASSLQSYEQYF. The DNA read from the CDR3 is TGTGCCAGCAGTCTCCAGTCCTATGAACAGTAC.

With respect to this clone: Germline and genes: mouse. Read sequence stops 1 residue before the CDR3 end, and the germline J gene provides the missing end. This chain uses TRBV19 with TRBJ1-2, with 8 nucleotides matching TRBD1. Germline V gene data show CDR1 as FNHDT and CDR2 as SITEND (reference sequence). The V and J ends lost 3 bases and 3 bases, in that order; junction bases with no gene match: 4. The CDR3 totals 14 residues. The CDR3: CASSKTGEDSDYTF. The CDR3 bases that were read are TGTGCCAGCAGTAAGACAGGGGAGGACTCCGACTACACC. The whole variable domain, remainder taken from reference TRBV19 and TRBJ1-2, is GGIITQTPKFLIGQEGQKLTLKCQQNFNHDTMYWYRQDSGKGLRLIYYSITENDLQKGDLSEGYDASREKKSSFSLTVTSAQKNEMAVFLCASSKTGEDSDYTFGSGTRLLVI.

Worth noting for this clone: Gene names and germline match the mouse. The CDR3 is cut off 1 residue early in the read; its end comes from the germline J gene. This sample also contains other DNA sequences that code for the same CDR3. V usage is TRBV3 and J usage is TRBJ2-4; no clear D gene. V lost 1 base, J lost 6 bases, and 2 bases lay in between. CDR1 is SNHLY, CDR2 FYNGKV, per germline (reference sequence). The CDR3 runs 11 residues. The CDR3 here is CASSLGNTLYF. The CDR3 bases that were read are TGTGCCAGCAGCTTAGGGAACACCTTGTAC.

As regards this clone: The genes are named according to mouse. The CDR3 goes on 1 residue after the read ends, and that part is filled in from the germline J gene. The rearrangement joins TRBV26 to TRBJ2-7, with TRBD2 matching 10 bases. The CDR3 spans 14 residues. Germline assignment: CDR1 KGHPV and CDR2 FQNQEV (reference sequence). With 1 base clipped from V and 6 bases from J, the junction kept 3 bases outside the gene matches. CDR3 bases read: TGTGCCAGCAGTCTGTTCCTGGGGGGGCCTGAACAGTAC. Translation: CASSLFLGGPEQY. Given in full, the CDR3 is CASSLFLGGPEQYF.

In the case of this clone: Gene names refer to mouse genes. The DNA ends 1 residue before the CDR3 does, and the rest of the CDR3 is filled in from the germline J gene. V is TRBV26 and J is TRBJ2-7; D is possibly TRBD2 (6 bases). The CDR3 has 15 residues. Germline loops: CDR1 KGHPV, CDR2 FQNQEV (reference sequence). The V end lost 0 bases, the J end lost 0 bases, and 9 bases lay between the germline ends. This CDR3 reads CASSLSAGVSYEQYF. The CDR3 bases that were read are TGTGCCAGCAGTCTGTCGGCTGGGGTCTCCTATGAACAGTAC.

By proportion, this clone is large (0.1 to 1%). Mouse names are used for the genes. The CDR3 bases that were read are TGTGCCAGCAGTCTGTTCGGGGCAAACTCCGACTACACC. Residues: CASSLFGANSDYT. The whole CDR3 region reads CASSLFGANSDYTF. V gene TRBV26 combines with J gene TRBJ1-2; D not certain. The read stops 1 residue short of the end of the CDR3; the missing end is completed from the germline J gene. Looked up from germline, CDR1 is KGHPV and CDR2 is FQNQEV (reference sequence). V was pared by 1 base and J by 0 bases, with 6 bases between. The CDR3 runs to 14 residues.

As regards this clone: Each gene name is a mouse one. The read comes to an end 1 residue before the CDR3 does, leaving the germline J gene to fill in the end. The chain employs TRBV12-2 and TRBJ2-7, with 9 bases lining up with TRBD1. V lost 0 bases, J lost 5 bases, and 7 bases stayed unmatched. This CDR3 contains 15 residues. CDR1 SGHLS and CDR2 HYDKME come from the germline V gene. The CDR3 region is CASSLVRDREDEQYF. The sequenced CDR3 bases are TGTGCCAGCTCTCTCGTCCGGGACAGGGAGGATGAACAGTAC. The full variable domain, in which reference TRBV12-2 and TRBJ2-7 provide the parts outside the CDR3, is NSGVVQSPRYIIKGKGERSILKCIPISGHLSVAWYQQTQGQELKFFIQHYDKMERDKGNLPSRFSVQQFDDYHSEMNMSALELEDSAVYFCASSLVRDREDEQYFGPGTRLTVL.

Concerning this clone: Gene names and germline refer to mouse. The read is 1 residue too short to cover the CDR3 end, so that end is filled in from the germline J gene. The chain combines TRBV13-2 with TRBJ2-3; 13 nucleotides align to TRBD2. This CDR3 has 15 residues. Per the germline V gene, CDR1 is NNHNN and CDR2 is SYGAGS (reference sequence). J lost 4 bases, V lost 2 bases, and 1 base had no gene match. The sequenced CDR3 bases are TGTGCCAGCGGTGAGGGACTGGGGGGGTCAGAAACGCTGTAT. As protein: CASGEGLGGSETLY. The CDR3, in full, reads CASGEGLGGSETLYF.

This clone has only a few counts. Mouse gene names apply. The read comes to an end 1 residue before the CDR3 does, leaving the germline J gene to fill in the end. This chain links TRBV26 with TRBJ2-5; TRBD1 is a possible D gene (5 bases). The CDR3 runs to 12 residues. Germline CDR1 reads KGHPV; CDR2 reads FQNQEV (reference sequence). Trimming cost V 5 bases and J 3 bases, with 6 bases left between them. The sequenced part of the CDR3 DNA is TGTGCCAGCAGTGGACATCAAGACACCCAGTAC. This gives the protein CASSGHQDTQY. The CDR3 in its entirety is CASSGHQDTQYF. The full variable domain, rest sourced from reference TRBV26 and TRBJ2-5, is NSKVIQTPRYLVKGQGQKAKMRCIPEKGHPVVFWYQQNKNNEFKFLINFQNQEVLQQIDMTEKRFSAECPSNSPCSLEIQSSEAGDSALYLCASSGHQDTQYFGPGTRLLVL.

With respect to this clone: These gene names are mouse names. The missing CDR3 end, 1 residue past where the read stops, is filled in from the germline J gene. The V call is TRBV12-2, the J call TRBJ2-5, with D maybe TRBD2 (6 bases). Germline CDR1 and CDR2: SGHLS and HYDKME. Trimming shortened V by 5 bases and J by 4 bases, and 9 bases separated the two germline ends. This CDR3 has 12 residues. This chain's CDR3 is CASLLGEDTQYF. The sequenced part of the CDR3 DNA is TGTGCCAGCTTACTGGGAGAAGACACCCAGTAC.

This clone counts as medium-sized (0.01 to 0.1%). Gene names are the mouse ones. The CDR3 is cut off 1 residue early in the read; its end comes from the germline J gene. The chain joins TRBV1 to TRBJ1-3; 7 positions agree with TRBD1. Germline assignment: CDR1 NSQYPW and CDR2 LRSPGD (reference sequence). The length of the CDR3 is 16 residues. Losses at the gene ends were 3 bases for V and 0 bases for J; bases not matched to a gene: 5. The sequenced CDR3 bases are TGCACCTGCAGTGCCCCCGGGACAGTTTCTGGAAATACGCTCTAT. Amino acid sequence: CTCSAPGTVSGNTLY. In full, the CDR3 is CTCSAPGTVSGNTLYF.

Worth noting for this clone: Germline and genes here are mouse. Incomplete CDR3 DNA: TGTGCCAGCAGCTTTACCGGGCAGCTCTAC. This translates into CASSFTGQLY. The whole CDR3 sequence reads CASSFTGQLYF. The chain combines TRBV4 with TRBJ2-2, with D unresolved. From the germline J gene comes the end of the CDR3, since the read stops 1 residue before it. The germline gives CDR1 LGHDT, CDR2 YNNKQL (reference sequence). This CDR3 is built from 11 residues. V was cut by 4 bases and J by 5 bases, with 2 bases left in between.

To note about this clone: Germline and genes: mouse. The DNA ends 1 residue before the CDR3 does, and the rest of the CDR3 is filled in from the germline J gene. This chain uses TRBV13-2 with TRBJ2-7, with no clear D. The CDR3 sequence is 12 residues long. Trimming shortened V by 2 bases and J by 3 bases, and 6 bases separated the two germline ends. CDR1 and CDR2 (germline): NNHNN, SYGAGS (reference sequence). The CDR3 DNA, read in part, is TGTGCCAGCGGTGAAGCAATCTATGAACAGTAC. Protein sequence: CASGEAIYEQY. In full, the CDR3 reads CASGEAIYEQYF.

This clone showed up just a few times. These gene names are mouse names. CDR3 bases read: TGCTCCAGCAGTCAATCCAGTTTTGAACAGTAC. Protein sequence: CSSSQSSFEQY. The whole CDR3 protein is CSSSQSSFEQYF. The genes are TRBV23 and TRBJ2-7; TRBD1, the D gene given by the table, was not confirmed from the DNA. Read data end 1 residue before the CDR3 end; the end is taken from the germline J gene. CDR1 and CDR2 from the germline V gene are KGHTA and FQNQQP. The CDR3 contains 12 residues.

This clone was picked up a small number of times. Gene names are the mouse ones. The read comes to an end 1 residue before the CDR3 does, leaving the germline J gene to fill in the end. V is TRBV31 and J is TRBJ1-6, with D unresolved. TRBJ1-6 is noted as an ORF with a role that remains uncertain. CDR3 size: 13 residues. Germline CDR1 and CDR2: GKSSPN and SITVG. The ends were cut back, 1 base at V and 4 bases at J, with 5 bases in the middle. The chain's CDR3 is CAWSRQYNSPLYF. The covered CDR3 bases are TGTGCCTGGAGTCGACAATATAATTCGCCCCTCTAC.

As for this clone: The genes are named according to mouse. The sequenced fragment ends 1 residue before the CDR3 boundary, so the rest is inferred from the germline J gene. The rearrangement uses TRBV5 and TRBJ2-7, with D maybe TRBD1 (6 bases). V was pared by 0 bases and J by 4 bases, with 10 bases between. CDR1 and CDR2 (germline): LGHNA, YNLKQL (reference sequence). The CDR3 loop spans 14 amino acids. The sequenced part of the CDR3 DNA is TGTGCCAGCAGCCAAGAAAGGGACATTTATGAACAGTAC. Translated: CASSQERDIYEQY. The entire CDR3 is CASSQERDIYEQYF.

This clone was counted a few times. Genes and germline come from the mouse. Read data end 1 residue before the CDR3 end; the end is taken from the germline J gene. The chain combines TRBV31 with TRBJ2-2; 11 nucleotides agree with TRBD2. The length of the CDR3 is 16 residues. The germline V gene encodes CDR1 GKSSPN and CDR2 SITVG. The junction had 2 bases not matched to a gene; V was cut back by 0 bases and J by 2 bases. The CDR3 is CAWSLGLGGNTGQLYF. The sequenced CDR3 bases are TGTGCCTGGAGTCTCGGACTGGGGGGCAACACCGGGCAGCTCTAC.

Remarks on this clone: All gene names here are mouse names. The CDR3 goes on 1 residue after the read ends, and that part is filled in from the germline J gene. V gene TRBV26 combines with J gene TRBJ1-1; TRBD1 matches at 7 bases. The junction had 4 bases not matched to a gene; V was cut back by 6 bases and J by 3 bases. Germline CDR1 is KGHPV and CDR2 is FQNQEV (reference sequence). The CDR3 consists of 13 residues. CDR3 amino acids: CASRSQGDTEVFF. Partial CDR3 DNA: TGTGCCAGCAGGTCTCAGGGGGACACAGAAGTCTTC.

Only a few counts were recorded for this clone. Germline and genes: mouse. The read ends 1 residue before the CDR3 terminus; that terminus is restored from the germline J gene. The chain employs TRBV26 and TRBJ1-6; D is unclear. TRBJ1-6 is placed among ORFs of uncertain function. Trimming stripped 0 bases from V and 7 bases from J, with 7 bases between. This CDR3 contains 14 residues. Germline CDR1 and CDR2: KGHPV and FQNQEV (reference sequence). The CDR3 DNA, read in part, is TGTGCCAGCAGTCTGTCGGGGTGGAATTCGCCCCTCTAC. It codes for CASSLSGWNSPLY. The CDR3 as a whole reads CASSLSGWNSPLYF.

This clone was detected a few times. Germline and genes here are mouse. The read gets to within 1 residue of the CDR3 end, and the germline J gene fills in the rest. This rearrangement joins TRBV12-1 to TRBJ2-4; 9 positions agree with TRBD2. Trimming took 4 bases from V and 8 from J; bases not matched to a gene: 9. The germline gives CDR1 SGHSN, CDR2 HYEKVE. The CDR3 runs 14 residues. CDR3 DNA, as far as it was read: TGTGCCAGCTCCTCTGGGGGGGGAGGGGGCACCTTGTAC. Protein product: CASSSGGGGGTLY. The complete CDR3 sequence is CASSSGGGGGTLYF.

Worth noting for this clone: Genes here carry mouse names. The read falls 1 residue short of the CDR3 end, and the missing part is taken from the germline J gene. V and J are TRBV13-2 and TRBJ2-4; weak D call: TRBD2 (6 bases). Trimming shortened V by 2 bases and J by 5 bases, and 6 bases separated the two germline ends. Germline CDR1 is NNHNN and CDR2 is SYGAGS (reference sequence). The CDR3 is made up of 12 amino acids. CDR3 in amino acids: CASGDWGNTLYF. The sequenced CDR3 bases are TGTGCCAGCGGTGACTGGGGAAACACCTTGTAC.

This clone occurred a few times. Gene names and germline refer to mouse. The missing CDR3 end, 1 residue past where the read stops, is filled in from the germline J gene. The V and J genes are TRBV26 and TRBJ2-3; 8 bases map to TRBD2. The CDR3 is made up of 13 amino acids. The germline gives CDR1 KGHPV, CDR2 FQNQEV (reference sequence). The ends lost 2 bases at V and 8 bases at J; junction bases unmatched: 3. The CDR3 spells CASSLNGLGTLYF. CDR3 bases read: TGTGCCAGCAGTCTGAACGGACTGGGAACGCTGTAT.

A word on this clone: Germline and genes: mouse. Read coverage stops 1 residue before the CDR3 terminus; the germline J gene supplies the remainder. The chain has TRBV13-3 and TRBJ1-2; D is unclear. Germline-derived CDR1 and CDR2 are NNHDY and SYVADS. V lost 3 bases, J lost 0 bases, and 6 bases lay in between. This CDR3 has 13 amino acids. CDR3 sequence reads: CASSAQTNSDYTF. The DNA read from the CDR3 is TGTGCCAGCAGTGCGCAGACAAACTCCGACTACACC.